A selection of T cell receptor beta chains follows, all from one sample in a study of vaccination and CD4 T cells after COVID-19. Their recognized antigens are unknown. TCRdb called the PCR reads again in MiXCR, with one record for every CDR3 protein. The sample shows 6,500 to 10,000 distinct CDR3 sequences, 65% to 85% of them seen only once. The sequenced material came from CD4+ T cells from blood, cultured in vitro. The receptors stem from a human donor who had recovered from COVID-19. The CDR3 runs from the conserved cysteine through the conserved F or W. D genes are given only for firm matches. Size tells how often a clone was seen (once, few, many) or the class of an expanded clone, and some rows leave it out.

j_call: TRBJ2-7
v_call: TRBV20-1
d_call: TRBD2
clone_size: NA
cdr3_nt: TGCAGTGCTAGAGACCCTAGCGGGGTCGCTTACGAGCAGTACTTC
cdr3_aa: CSARDPSGVAYEQYF

j_call: TRBJ2-7
v_call: TRBV20-1
d_call: TRBD2
clone_size: NA
cdr3_nt: TGCAGTGCTCCCACTAGCGGGAGCGACGAGCAGTACTTC
cdr3_aa: CSAPTSGSDEQYF

j_call: TRBJ1-5
v_call: TRBV10-3
d_call: NA
clone_size: once
cdr3_nt: TGTGCCATCAGTGAGGACCCCAGGCCCCAGCATTTT
cdr3_aa: CAISEDPRPQHF

j_call: TRBJ2-1
v_call: TRBV20-1
d_call: TRBD1
clone_size: NA
cdr3_nt: TGCAGTGCTCAACAGGGGGCCCCCCCCAATGAGCAGTTCTTC
cdr3_aa: CSAQQGAPPNEQFF

j_call: TRBJ2-3
v_call: TRBV6-1
d_call: NA
clone_size: few
cdr3_nt: TGTGCCAGCAGTAGGGCAGGGGTAACAGATACGCAGTATTTT
cdr3_aa: CASSRAGVTDTQYF

j_call: TRBJ2-1
v_call: TRBV20-1
d_call: TRBD2
clone_size: NA
cdr3_nt: TGCAGTGCTGCAACTAGCGGGGGGGGTGAGCAGTTCTTC
cdr3_aa: CSAATSGGGEQFF

j_call: TRBJ1-5
v_call: TRBV10-3
d_call: TRBD1
clone_size: few
cdr3_nt: TGTGCCACAGGGGGACAGGGGTCCTATAGCAATCAGCCCCAGCATTTT
cdr3_aa: CATGGQGSYSNQPQHF

j_call: TRBJ2-1
v_call: TRBV20-1
d_call: TRBD2
clone_size: NA
cdr3_nt: TGCAGTGCTAGAGATGGGCTAGCGGGAGAAAAGCAGTTCTTC
cdr3_aa: CSARDGLAGEKQFF

j_call: TRBJ1-2
v_call: TRBV30
d_call: NA
clone_size: NA
cdr3_nt: TGTGCCTGGAGTGTATGGGAATATGGCTACACCTTC
cdr3_aa: CAWSVWEYGYTF

j_call: TRBJ1-2
v_call: TRBV7-9
d_call: NA
clone_size: NA
cdr3_nt: TGTGCCAGCAGCTTAGGGGGGGCGTATGGCTACACCTTC
cdr3_aa: CASSLGGAYGYTF

j_call: TRBJ1-5
v_call: TRBV6-5
d_call: TRBD1
clone_size: few
cdr3_nt: TGTGCCAGCAGTTATTCGGACAGGGGAAGATATCAGCCCCAGCATTTT
cdr3_aa: CASSYSDRGRYQPQHF

j_call: TRBJ2-1
v_call: TRBV6-5
d_call: TRBD2
clone_size: NA
cdr3_nt: TGTGCCAGCAGTTACTTCGCTTCTAGCGGGGCCTACAATGAGCAGTTCTTC
cdr3_aa: CASSYFASSGAYNEQFF

j_call: TRBJ2-3
v_call: TRBV7-9
d_call: NA
clone_size: NA
cdr3_nt: TGTGCCAGCAGCTTAGAGCGTTCCCGCGTCACAGATACGCAGTATTTT
cdr3_aa: CASSLERSRVTDTQYF

j_call: TRBJ2-2
v_call: TRBV7-8
d_call: NA
clone_size: NA
cdr3_nt: TGTGCCAGCAGCCCCCCTGGCACCGGGGAGCTGTTTTTT
cdr3_aa: CASSPPGTGELFF